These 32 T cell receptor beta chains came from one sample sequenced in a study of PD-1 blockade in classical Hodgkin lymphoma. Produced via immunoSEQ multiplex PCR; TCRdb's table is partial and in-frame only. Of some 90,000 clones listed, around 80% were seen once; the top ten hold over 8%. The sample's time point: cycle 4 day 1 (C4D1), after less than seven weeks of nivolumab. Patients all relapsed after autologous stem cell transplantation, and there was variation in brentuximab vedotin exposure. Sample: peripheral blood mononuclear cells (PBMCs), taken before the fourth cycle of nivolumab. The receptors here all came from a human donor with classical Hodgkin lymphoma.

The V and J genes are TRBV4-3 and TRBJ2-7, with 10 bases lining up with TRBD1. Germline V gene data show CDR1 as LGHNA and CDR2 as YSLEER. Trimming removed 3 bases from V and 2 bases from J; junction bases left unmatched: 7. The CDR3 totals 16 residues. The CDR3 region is CASSQTPGQGTYEQYF. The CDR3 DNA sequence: TGCGCCAGCAGCCAGACACCGGGACAGGGGACCTACGAGCAGTACTTC.

The CDR3: CASSLNPDSEAFF. CDR3 nucleotide sequence: TGTGCCAGCAGCTTGAACCCCGACAGTGAAGCTTTCTTT. The chain combines TRBV5-8 with TRBJ1-1; perhaps TRBD1 as D (5 bases). The CDR3 loop spans 13 amino acids. In germline, CDR1 is SGHTS, CDR2 YDEGEE. V lost 1 base and J 7 bases, leaving 11 bases between the germline ends.

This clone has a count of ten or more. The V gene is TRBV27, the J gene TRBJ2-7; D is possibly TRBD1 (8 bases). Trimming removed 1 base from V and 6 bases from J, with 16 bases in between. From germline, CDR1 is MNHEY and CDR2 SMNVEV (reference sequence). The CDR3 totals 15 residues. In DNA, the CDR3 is TGTGCCAGCAGTTTATGGTACAGGGGGGGCCTCGAGCAGTACTTC. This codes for CASSLWYRGGLEQYF.

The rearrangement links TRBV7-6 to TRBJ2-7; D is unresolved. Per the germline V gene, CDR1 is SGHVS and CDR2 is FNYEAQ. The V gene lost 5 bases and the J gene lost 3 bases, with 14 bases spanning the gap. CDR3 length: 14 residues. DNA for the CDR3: TGTGCCAGCAGCCCCCGACATAACCTCTACGAGCAGTACTTC. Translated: CASSPRHNLYEQYF.

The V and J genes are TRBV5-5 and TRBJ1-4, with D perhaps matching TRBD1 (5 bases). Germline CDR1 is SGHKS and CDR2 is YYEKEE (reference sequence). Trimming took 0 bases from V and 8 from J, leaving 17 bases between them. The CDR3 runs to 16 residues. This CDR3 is CASSLAGLGAGEKLFF. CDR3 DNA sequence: TGTGCCAGCAGCTTGGCGGGGTTAGGGGCGGGAGAAAAACTGTTTTTT. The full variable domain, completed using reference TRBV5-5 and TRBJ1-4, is DAGVTQSPTHLIKTRGQQVTLRCSPISGHKSVSWYQQVLGQGPQFIFQYYEKEERGRGNFPDRFSARQFPNYSSELNVNALLLGDSALYLCASSLAGLGAGEKLFFGSGTQLSVL.

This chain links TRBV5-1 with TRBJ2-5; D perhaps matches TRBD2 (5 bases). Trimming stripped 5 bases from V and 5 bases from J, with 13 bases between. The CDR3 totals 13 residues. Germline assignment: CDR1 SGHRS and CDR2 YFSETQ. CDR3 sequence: CASSRGPGETQYF. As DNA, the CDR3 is TGCGCCAGCAGTCGTGGGCCGGGGGAGACCCAGTACTTC.

CDR3 loop: CATSRGNGGYNEKLFF. The CDR3 DNA is TGTGCCACCAGCAGAGGCAATGGGGGTTATAATGAAAAACTGTTTTTT. The V call is TRBV15, the J call TRBJ1-4, with a weak D call TRBD1 (5 bases). V lost 1 base, J lost 4 bases, and 13 bases lay in between. Germline-derived CDR1 and CDR2 are LNHNV and YYDKDF (reference sequence). The CDR3 runs to 16 residues.

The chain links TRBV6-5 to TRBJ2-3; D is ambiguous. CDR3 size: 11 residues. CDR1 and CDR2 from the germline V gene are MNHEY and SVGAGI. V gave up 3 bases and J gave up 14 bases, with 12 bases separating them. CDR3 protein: CASSYRAYLYF. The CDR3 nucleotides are TGTGCCAGCAGTTATCGAGCGTACCTGTATTTT.

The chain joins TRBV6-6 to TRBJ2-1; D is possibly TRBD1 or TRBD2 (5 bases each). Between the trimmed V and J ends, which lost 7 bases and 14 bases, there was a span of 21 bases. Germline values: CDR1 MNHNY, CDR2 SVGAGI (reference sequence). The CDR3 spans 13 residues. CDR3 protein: CASTTTGALLKFF. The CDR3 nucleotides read TGTGCCAGCACCACTACCGGGGCCCTACTGAAGTTCTTC.

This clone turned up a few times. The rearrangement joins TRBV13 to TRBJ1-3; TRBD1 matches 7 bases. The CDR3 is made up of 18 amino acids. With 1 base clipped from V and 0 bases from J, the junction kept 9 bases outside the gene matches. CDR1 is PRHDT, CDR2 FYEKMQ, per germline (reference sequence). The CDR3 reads CASSLVSGTANSGNTIYF. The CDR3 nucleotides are TGTGCCAGCAGCTTAGTGTCCGGGACAGCTAACTCTGGAAACACCATATATTTT.

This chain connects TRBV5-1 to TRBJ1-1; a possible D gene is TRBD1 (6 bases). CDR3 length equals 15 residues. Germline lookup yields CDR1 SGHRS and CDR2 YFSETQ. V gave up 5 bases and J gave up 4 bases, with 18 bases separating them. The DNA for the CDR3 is TGCGCCAGCAGACTTACAGGGTTATCGGGCACTGAAGCTTTCTTT. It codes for CASRLTGLSGTEAFF.

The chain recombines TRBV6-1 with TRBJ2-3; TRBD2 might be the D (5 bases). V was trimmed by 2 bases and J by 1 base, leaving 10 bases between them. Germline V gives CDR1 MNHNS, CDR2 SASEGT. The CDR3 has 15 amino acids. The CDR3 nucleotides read TGTGCCAGCAGTGAATGGTTCGGGGGCACAGATACGCAGTATTTT. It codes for CASSEWFGGTDTQYF.

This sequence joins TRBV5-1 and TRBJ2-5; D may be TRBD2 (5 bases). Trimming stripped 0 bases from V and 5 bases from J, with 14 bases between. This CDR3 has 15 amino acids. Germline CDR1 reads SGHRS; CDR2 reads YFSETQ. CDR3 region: CASSLGVEGWETQYF. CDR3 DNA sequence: TGCGCCAGCAGCTTGGGAGTAGAGGGTTGGGAGACCCAGTACTTC.

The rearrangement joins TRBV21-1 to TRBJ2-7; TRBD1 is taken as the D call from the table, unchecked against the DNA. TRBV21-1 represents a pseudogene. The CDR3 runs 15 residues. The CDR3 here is CASSKTTGSYYEQYF. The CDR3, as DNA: TGTGCCAGCAGCAAAACAACAGGGTCCTACTACGAGCAGTACTTC.

CDR3 sequence reads: CASGLNRVCSCETQYF. The CDR3 DNA reads as TGTGCTAGTGGCCTGAACAGGGTTTGCTCCTGCGAGACCCAGTACTTC. The chain uses TRBV12-5 and TRBJ2-5; possibly TRBD1 for D (6 bases). The CDR3 runs to 16 residues. Trimming stripped 6 bases from V and 5 bases from J, with 22 bases between. CDR1 and CDR2 (germline): LGHNT, FRNRAP. Supplemented by reference TRBV12-5 and TRBJ2-5, the full variable domain reads DARVTQTPRHKVTEMGQEVTMRCQPILGHNTVFWYRQTMMQGLELLAYFRNRAPLDDSGMPKDRFSAEMPDATLATLKIQPSEPRDSAVYFCASGLNRVCSCETQYFGPGTRLLVL.

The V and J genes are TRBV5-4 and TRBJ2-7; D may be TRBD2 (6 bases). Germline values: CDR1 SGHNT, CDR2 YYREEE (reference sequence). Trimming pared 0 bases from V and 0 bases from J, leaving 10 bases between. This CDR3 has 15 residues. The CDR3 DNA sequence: TGTGCCAGCAGCTTGGGTGGGACTCTCTCCTACGAGCAGTACTTC. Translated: CASSLGGTLSYEQYF.

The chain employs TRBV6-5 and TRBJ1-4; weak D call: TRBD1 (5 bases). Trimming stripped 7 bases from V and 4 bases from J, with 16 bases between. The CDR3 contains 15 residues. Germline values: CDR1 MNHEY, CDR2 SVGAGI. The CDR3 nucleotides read TGTGCCAGCAAGCGTGGAGCAGGGAATAATGAAAAACTGTTTTTT. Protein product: CASKRGAGNNEKLFF.

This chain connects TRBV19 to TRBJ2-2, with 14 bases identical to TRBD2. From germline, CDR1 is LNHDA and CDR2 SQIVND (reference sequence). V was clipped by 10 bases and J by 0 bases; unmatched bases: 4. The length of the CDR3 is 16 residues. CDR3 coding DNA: TGTGCCACTAGACTAGCGGGAGGGCCGAACACCGGGGAGCTGTTTTTT. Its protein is CATRLAGGPNTGELFF. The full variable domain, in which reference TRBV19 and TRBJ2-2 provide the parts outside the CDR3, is DGGITQSPKYLFRKEGQNVTLSCEQNLNHDAMYWYRQDPGQGLRLIYYSQIVNDFQKGDIAEGYSVSREKKESFPLTVTSAQKNPTAFYLCATRLAGGPNTGELFFGEGSRLTVL.

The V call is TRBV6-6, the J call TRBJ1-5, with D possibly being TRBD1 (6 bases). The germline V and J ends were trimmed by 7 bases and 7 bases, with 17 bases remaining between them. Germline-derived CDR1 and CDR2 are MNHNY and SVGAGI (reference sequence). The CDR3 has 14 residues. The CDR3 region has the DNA TGTGCCAGCAATTCCGTCAGGGGTGTACAGCCCCAGCATTTT. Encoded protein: CASNSVRGVQPQHF.

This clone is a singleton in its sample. The CDR3 region is CAKKAQGISYEQYF. DNA of the CDR3: TGCGCCAAAAAGGCACAGGGCATCTCCTACGAGCAGTACTTC. This chain uses TRBV10-2 with TRBJ2-7; D is possibly TRBD1 (6 bases). From germline, CDR1 is WSHSY and CDR2 SAAADI. V dropped 10 bases and J dropped 0 bases, with 16 bases sitting between them. The CDR3 totals 14 residues.

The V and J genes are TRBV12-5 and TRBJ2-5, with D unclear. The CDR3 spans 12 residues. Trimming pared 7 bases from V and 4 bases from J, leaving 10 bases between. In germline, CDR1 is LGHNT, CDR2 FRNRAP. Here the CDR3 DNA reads TGTGCTAGTGCCTTGCCCAGAGAGACCCAGTACTTC. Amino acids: CASALPRETQYF.

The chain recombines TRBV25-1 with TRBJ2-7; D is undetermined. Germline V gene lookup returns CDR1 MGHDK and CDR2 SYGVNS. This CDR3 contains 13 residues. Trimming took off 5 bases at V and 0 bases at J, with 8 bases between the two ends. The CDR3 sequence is CASSSRSSYEQYF. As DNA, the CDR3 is TGTGCCAGCAGTTCGAGGAGCTCCTACGAGCAGTACTTC.

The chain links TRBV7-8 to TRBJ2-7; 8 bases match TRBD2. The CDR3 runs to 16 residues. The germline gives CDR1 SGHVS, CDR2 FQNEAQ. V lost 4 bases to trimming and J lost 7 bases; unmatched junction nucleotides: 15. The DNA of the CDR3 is TGTGCCAGCAGCTCCCCCTCTTATGTAGCGGGGTGGGAGCAGTACTTC. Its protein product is CASSSPSYVAGWEQYF.

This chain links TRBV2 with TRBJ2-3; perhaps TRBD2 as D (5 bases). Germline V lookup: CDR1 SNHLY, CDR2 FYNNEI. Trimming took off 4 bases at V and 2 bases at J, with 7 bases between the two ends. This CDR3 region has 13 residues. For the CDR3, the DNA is TGTGCCAGCAGTGCGGACTTCACAGATACGCAGTATTTT. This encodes CASSADFTDTQYF.

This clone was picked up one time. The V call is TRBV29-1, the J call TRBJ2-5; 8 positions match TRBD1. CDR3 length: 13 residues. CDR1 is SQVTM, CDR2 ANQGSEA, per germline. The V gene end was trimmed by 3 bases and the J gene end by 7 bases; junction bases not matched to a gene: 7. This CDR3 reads CSVDRTGTGTQYF. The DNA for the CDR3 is TGCAGCGTTGATCGGACAGGGACTGGGACCCAGTACTTC.

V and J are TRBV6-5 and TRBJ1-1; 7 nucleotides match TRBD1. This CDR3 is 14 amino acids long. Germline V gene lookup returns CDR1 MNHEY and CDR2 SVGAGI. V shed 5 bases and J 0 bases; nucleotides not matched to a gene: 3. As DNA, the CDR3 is TGTGCCAGCAGTGAAGACAGGGTGAACACTGAAGCTTTCTTT. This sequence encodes CASSEDRVNTEAFF.

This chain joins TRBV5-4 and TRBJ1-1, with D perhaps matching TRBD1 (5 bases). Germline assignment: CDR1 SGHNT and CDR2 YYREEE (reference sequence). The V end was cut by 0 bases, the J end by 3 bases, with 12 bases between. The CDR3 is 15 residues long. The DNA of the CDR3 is TGTGCCAGCAGCTTGGGTCAGGGTTTTTACACTGAAGCTTTCTTT. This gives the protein CASSLGQGFYTEAFF.

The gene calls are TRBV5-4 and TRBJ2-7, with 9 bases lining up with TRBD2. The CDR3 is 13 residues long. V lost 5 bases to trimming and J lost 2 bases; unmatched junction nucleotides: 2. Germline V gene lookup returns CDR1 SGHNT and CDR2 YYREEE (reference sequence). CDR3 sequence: CASRSSGTYEQYF. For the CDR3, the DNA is TGTGCCAGCAGATCTAGCGGGACCTACGAGCAGTACTTC.

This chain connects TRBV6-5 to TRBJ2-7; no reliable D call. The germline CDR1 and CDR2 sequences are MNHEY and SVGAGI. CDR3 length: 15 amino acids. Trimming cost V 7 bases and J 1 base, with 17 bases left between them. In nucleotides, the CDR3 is TGTGCCAGCACCAGGTCCACGTCCCAATCCTACGAGCAGTACTTC. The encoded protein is CASTRSTSQSYEQYF.

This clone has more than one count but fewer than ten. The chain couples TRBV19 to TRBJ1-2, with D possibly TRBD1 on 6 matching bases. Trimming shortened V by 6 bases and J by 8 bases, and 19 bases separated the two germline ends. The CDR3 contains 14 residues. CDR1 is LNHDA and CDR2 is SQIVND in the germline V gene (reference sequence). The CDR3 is CASSPQQGRKGYTF. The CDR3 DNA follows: TGTGCCAGTAGCCCTCAACAGGGAAGAAAAGGCTACACCTTC.

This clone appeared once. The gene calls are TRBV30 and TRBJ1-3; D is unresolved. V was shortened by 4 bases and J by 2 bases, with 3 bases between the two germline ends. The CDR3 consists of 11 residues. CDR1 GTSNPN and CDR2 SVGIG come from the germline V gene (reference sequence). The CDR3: CAWTPGNTIYF. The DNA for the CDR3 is TGTGCCTGGACCCCTGGAAACACCATATATTTT.

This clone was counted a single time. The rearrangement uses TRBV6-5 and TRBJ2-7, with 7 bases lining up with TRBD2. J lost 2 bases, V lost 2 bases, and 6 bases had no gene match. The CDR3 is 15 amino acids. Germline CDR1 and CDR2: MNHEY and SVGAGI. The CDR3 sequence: CASSYSGGGTYEQYF. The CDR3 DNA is TGTGCCAGCAGTTACAGTGGGGGGGGAACCTACGAGCAGTACTTC.